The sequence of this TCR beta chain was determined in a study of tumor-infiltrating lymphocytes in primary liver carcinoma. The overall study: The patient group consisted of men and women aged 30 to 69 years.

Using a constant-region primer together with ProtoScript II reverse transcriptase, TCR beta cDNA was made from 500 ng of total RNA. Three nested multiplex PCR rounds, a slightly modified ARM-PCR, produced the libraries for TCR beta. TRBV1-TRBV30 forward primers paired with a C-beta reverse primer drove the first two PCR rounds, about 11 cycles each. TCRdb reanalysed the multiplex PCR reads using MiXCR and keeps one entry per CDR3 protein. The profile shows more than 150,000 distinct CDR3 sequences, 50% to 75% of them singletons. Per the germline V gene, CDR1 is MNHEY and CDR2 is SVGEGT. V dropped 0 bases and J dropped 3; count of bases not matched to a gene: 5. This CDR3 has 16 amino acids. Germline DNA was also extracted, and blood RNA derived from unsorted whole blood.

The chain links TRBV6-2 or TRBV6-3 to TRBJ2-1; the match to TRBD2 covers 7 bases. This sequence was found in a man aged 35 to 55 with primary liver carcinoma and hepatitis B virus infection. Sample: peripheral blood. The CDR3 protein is CASSYSERGNYNEQFF. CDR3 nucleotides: TGTGCCAGCAGTTACTCTGAGCGGGGCAACTACAATGAGCAGTTCTTC.